The 27 T cell receptor beta chains given below trace back to one sample, sequenced in a study of blood T cell repertoires in COVID-19. TCRdb's copy holds only in-frame clones and misses some; the assay was immunoSEQ multiplex PCR. Of 160,000 or so clones in the sample, around 84% were seen once. Sequencing was performed on peripheral blood. The origin of the receptors is a woman aged 80 or older with acute or convalescent COVID-19.

The chain uses TRBV6-2 or TRBV6-3 and TRBJ1-2; D is possibly TRBD1 (5 bases). Per germline, CDR1 MNHEY and CDR2 SVGEGT. V lost 5 bases and J 7 bases, leaving 11 bases between the germline ends. This CDR3 spans 12 amino acids. CDR3 amino acids: CASSPGWAGYTF. In DNA, the CDR3 is TGTGCCAGCAGTCCAGGGTGGGCTGGCTACACCTTC.

This rearrangement joins TRBV30 to TRBJ2-7; 9 nucleotides line up with TRBD1. The germline V gene has CDR1 GTSNPN and CDR2 SVGIG (reference sequence). With 4 bases clipped from V and 2 bases from J, the junction kept 9 bases outside the gene matches. The CDR3 spans 15 residues. CDR3 loop: CAWTAMDRGAYEQYF. CDR3 nucleotides: TGTGCCTGGACCGCAATGGACAGGGGCGCCTACGAGCAGTACTTC.

This sequence joins TRBV19 and TRBJ1-2; D perhaps matches TRBD1 (5 bases). The CDR3 runs to 14 residues. V lost 4 bases and J lost 6, with 15 bases in between. Germline V gene lookup returns CDR1 LNHDA and CDR2 SQIVND (reference sequence). The CDR3 coding sequence is TGTGCCAGTAGTACTGCGACAGTGACGAATGGCTACACCTTC. Translating it yields CASSTATVTNGYTF.

This clone was seen more than once but under ten times. The V call is TRBV27, the J call TRBJ1-1; possibly TRBD1 for D (6 bases). The CDR3 consists of 17 residues. Germline CDR1 and CDR2: MNHEY and SMNVEV (reference sequence). With 2 bases removed from V and 2 bases from J, the gap between germline ends came to 18 bases. CDR3 region: CASSLTSVGTKNTEAFF. The CDR3 DNA sequence: TGTGCCAGCAGTTTAACCTCCGTGGGGACAAAAAACACTGAAGCTTTCTTT.

The gene calls are TRBV7-2 and TRBJ1-5; D not resolved. V dropped 4 bases and J dropped 4 bases, with 14 bases sitting between them. Germline V gene lookup returns CDR1 SGHTA and CDR2 FQGNSA. This CDR3 has 15 residues. CDR3 nucleotides: TGTGCCAGCAGCTCCGTTCCCGGGGTGAATCAGCCCCAGCATTTT. The encoded protein is CASSSVPGVNQPQHF. The full variable domain, its missing parts supplied by reference TRBV7-2 and TRBJ1-5, is GAGVSQSPSNKVTEKGKDVELRCDPISGHTALYWYRQSLGQGLEFLIYFQGNSAPDKSGLPSDRFSAERTGGSVSTLTIQRTQQEDSAVYLCASSSVPGVNQPQHFGDGTRLSIL.

V usage is TRBV28 and J usage is TRBJ2-5, with 9 bases matching TRBD1. Trimming took 6 bases from V and 1 from J; bases not matched to a gene: 0. The CDR3 totals 13 residues. Germline V gene sequence: CDR1 MDHEN, CDR2 SYDVKM. DNA for the CDR3: TGTGCCAGCAGGGACAGGGGCCAAGAGACCCAGTACTTC. Translation: CASRDRGQETQYF. The complete variable domain, with remaining parts taken from reference TRBV28 and TRBJ2-5, reads DVKVTQSSRYLVKRTGEKVFLECVQDMDHENMFWYRQDPGLGLRLIYFSYDVKMKEKGDIPEGYSVSREKKERFSLILESASTNQTSMYLCASRDRGQETQYFGPGTRLLVL.

The chain employs TRBV28 and TRBJ2-2, with a weak D call TRBD1 (6 bases). The CDR3 length is 18 residues. CDR1 MDHEN and CDR2 SYDVKM come from the germline V gene. Trimming pared 5 bases from V and 2 bases from J, leaving 21 bases between. CDR3 sequence: CASSSFSGQLLNTGELFF. The CDR3 DNA sequence: TGTGCCAGCAGTAGTTTCTCTGGACAGCTCCTCAACACCGGGGAGCTGTTTTTT.

The genes are TRBV3-1 (or the pseudogene TRBV3-2) and TRBJ2-3; 8 bases are a match to TRBD1. V lost 4 bases and J lost 8; bases outside the gene matches: 8. The CDR3 contains 14 residues. Germline CDR1 LGHDT, CDR2 YNNKEL (reference sequence). The CDR3 DNA is TGTGCCAGCAGCCGGGACAGGAGGTCGAGTACGCAGTATTTT. As protein: CASSRDRRSSTQYF.

The V gene is TRBV19, the J gene TRBJ2-1; tentatively, D is TRBD2 (6 bases). CDR1 is LNHDA and CDR2 is SQIVND in the germline V gene (reference sequence). V lost 7 bases and J 4 bases, leaving 11 bases between the germline ends. The CDR3 runs 13 residues. The CDR3 spells CASNGGFYNEQFF. CDR3 bases: TGTGCCAGTAATGGGGGGTTTTACAATGAGCAGTTCTTC.

The V gene is TRBV7-2, the J gene TRBJ2-1; D is unclear. Trimming cost V 4 bases and J 8 bases, with 12 bases left between them. Per the germline V gene, CDR1 is SGHTA and CDR2 is FQGNSA. CDR3 length: 13 residues. CDR3 coding DNA: TGTGCCAGCAGCTCGCGTATTTCGGATGAGCAGTTCTTC. As protein: CASSSRISDEQFF.

In this sample, this clone turned up a few times. The chain carries TRBV5-4 and TRBJ2-1, with D possibly matching TRBD1 (5 bases). The CDR3 consists of 15 residues. Germline CDR1 is SGHNT and CDR2 is YYREEE (reference sequence). Trimming took 6 bases from V and 8 from J, leaving 21 bases between them. CDR3 protein: CASIIQGHLGDEQFF. The DNA of the CDR3 is TGTGCCAGCATAATTCAGGGCCACCTAGGCGATGAGCAGTTCTTC.

The CDR3: CASSLAGPTPGDIQYF. CDR3 DNA sequence: TGTGCCAGCAGCTTAGCGGGTCCTACCCCGGGAGACATTCAGTACTTC. The chain uses TRBV7-9 and TRBJ2-4; tentative D call: TRBD2 (6 bases). The V gene lost 0 bases and the J gene lost 8 bases, with 17 bases spanning the gap. Germline CDR1 and CDR2: SEHNR and FQNEAQ (reference sequence). CDR3 length equals 16 residues.

J is TRBJ2-7 and V is TRBV5-4; 8 positions agree with TRBD1. CDR3 length equals 13 residues. The germline gives CDR1 SGHNT, CDR2 YYREEE (reference sequence). V dropped 4 bases and J dropped 3; count of bases not matched to a gene: 3. CDR3 loop: CASSRTGYYEQYF. The CDR3 region has the DNA TGTGCCAGCAGCAGGACAGGGTACTACGAGCAGTACTTC.

The genes are TRBV10-3 and TRBJ1-5, with D possibly being TRBD1 (5 bases). CDR1 ENHRY and CDR2 SYGVKD come from the germline V gene. V lost 10 bases, J lost 2 bases, and 15 bases lay in between. There are 14 residues in the CDR3. CDR3 sequence reads: CATSGAAGNQPQHF. CDR3 DNA: TGTGCCACCTCTGGGGCCGCGGGCAATCAGCCCCAGCATTTT.

The J gene is TRBJ2-5, the V gene TRBV2; no clear D gene. V lost 4 bases, J lost 1 base, and 7 bases lay in between. From germline, CDR1 is SNHLY and CDR2 FYNNEI. The CDR3 spans 13 residues. CDR3 sequence reads: CASSGPGQETQYF. The DNA for the CDR3 is TGTGCCAGCAGTGGTCCAGGCCAAGAGACCCAGTACTTC.

This clone was seen many times. This sequence joins TRBV3-1 (or the pseudogene TRBV3-2) and TRBJ1-2, with 8 positions matching TRBD1. Germline V lookup: CDR1 LGHDT, CDR2 YNNKEL (reference sequence). V lost 4 bases, J lost 6 bases, and 4 bases stayed unmatched. This CDR3 region has 13 residues. The CDR3 DNA follows: TGTGCCAGCAGCCTTGGGACAGGAGATGGCTACACCTTC. Its translation: CASSLGTGDGYTF.

This chain uses TRBV25-1 with TRBJ2-2, with TRBD1 matching 9 bases. Germline-derived CDR1 and CDR2 are MGHDK and SYGVNS. V was clipped by 6 bases and J by 3 bases; unmatched bases: 8. The CDR3 spans 16 residues. CDR3 sequence reads: CASRDPDRGYTGELFF. CDR3 DNA sequence: TGTGCCAGCAGAGATCCGGACAGGGGATACACCGGGGAGCTGTTTTTT. The variable domain in full, with the rest retrieved from reference TRBV25-1 and TRBJ2-2, is EADIYQTPRYLVIGTGKKITLECSQTMGHDKMYWYQQDPGMELHLIHYSYGVNSTEKGDLSSESTVSRIRTEHFPLTLESARPSHTSQYLCASRDPDRGYTGELFFGEGSRLTVL.

The V and J genes are TRBV4-1 and TRBJ2-7; TRBD2 is a possible D gene (5 bases). Germline V lookup: CDR1 MGHRA, CDR2 YSYEKL. The CDR3 totals 15 residues. Trimming shortened V by 4 bases and J by 4 bases, and 17 bases separated the two germline ends. This CDR3 reads CASSPSLLGGYEQYF. The CDR3, as DNA: TGCGCCAGCAGCCCGAGCCTCCTAGGCGGGTACGAGCAGTACTTC.

This sequence joins TRBV16 and TRBJ2-1; TRBD2 aligns across 10 bases. V lost 4 bases, J lost 5 bases, and 5 bases stayed unmatched. The length of the CDR3 is 15 residues. Germline V lookup: CDR1 KGHSY, CDR2 FQNENV. DNA of the CDR3: TGTGCCAGCAGCCGGACTAGCGGCAAGAACAATGAGCAGTTCTTC. As protein: CASSRTSGKNNEQFF.

The rearrangement links TRBV11-2 to TRBJ2-3; 11 bases fit TRBD2. Germline values: CDR1 SGHAT, CDR2 FQNNGV. The ends lost 0 bases at V and 11 bases at J; junction bases unmatched: 4. The CDR3 contains 14 residues. CDR3 nucleotide sequence: TGTGCCAGCAGCTTAGAACCTAGCGGGAGGAAGCAGTATTTT. It specifies CASSLEPSGRKQYF.

CDR3 nucleotides: TGTGCCAGCAGCCCCGGGACTAGCGGGTACACCGGGGAGCTGTTTTTT. Residues: CASSPGTSGYTGELFF. The chain has TRBV3-1 (or the pseudogene TRBV3-2) and TRBJ2-2; 12 bases line up with TRBD2. CDR1 is LGHDT, CDR2 YNNKEL, per germline (reference sequence). The CDR3 runs 16 residues. Germline trimming cut 4 bases from V and 3 bases from J; bases unmatched to any gene: 3.

The CDR3 reads CASSSYRQALNYGYTF. CDR3 in DNA: TGTGCCAGCAGTTCCTACCGACAGGCGCTCAACTATGGCTACACCTTC. J is TRBJ1-2 and V is TRBV6-2 or TRBV6-3, with D perhaps TRBD1 (6 bases). The CDR3 has 16 amino acids. The ends were cut back, 4 bases at V and 2 bases at J, with 17 bases in the middle. CDR1 is MNHEY and CDR2 is SVGEGT in the germline V gene.

V gene TRBV19 combines with J gene TRBJ2-7; tentative D call: TRBD1 (5 bases). Germline CDR1 and CDR2: LNHDA and SQIVND (reference sequence). V lost 1 base and J lost 2, with 9 bases in between. The CDR3 is 14 amino acids. The CDR3 DNA reads TGTGCCAGTAGTATAGTAGGGGATACCTACGAGCAGTACTTC. Translation: CASSIVGDTYEQYF.

This sequence joins TRBV10-1 and TRBJ2-1, with 7 bases aligning to TRBD2. Trimming cost V 4 bases and J 10 bases; bases outside gene matches: 19. CDR1 and CDR2 (germline): WNHNN, SYGVQD (reference sequence). CDR3 size: 17 residues. In nucleotides, the CDR3 is TGCGCCAGCAGTGGGTTCGAGTCGGGGGAGGGTTTTGGGGAGCAGTTCTTC. Protein sequence: CASSGFESGEGFGEQFF.

The chain joins TRBV24-1 to TRBJ2-5; D not certain. The CDR3 has 13 residues. Germline V gene data show CDR1 as KGHDR and CDR2 as SFDVKD. V was cut by 1 base and J by 6 bases, with 8 bases left in between. In nucleotides, the CDR3 is TGTGCCACCAGTGATTTTACAATAAAGACCCAGTACTTC. It yields the protein CATSDFTIKTQYF.

The rearrangement links TRBV29-1 to TRBJ1-2; D gene uncertain. The CDR3 has 16 residues. Deletions cut 6 bases from V and 0 bases from J, with 20 bases between. CDR1 and CDR2 (germline): SQVTM, ANQGSEA. The CDR3 DNA reads TGCAGCGTACTAGGGAGATCACCCGATTCTAACTATGGCTACACCTTC. It translates to CSVLGRSPDSNYGYTF.

The V call is TRBV9, the J call TRBJ1-1; tentative D call: TRBD1 (5 bases). From germline, CDR1 is SGDLS and CDR2 YYNGEE. This CDR3 is 17 amino acids long. Trimming took 0 bases from V and 2 from J, leaving 17 bases between them. The CDR3 DNA is TGTGCCAGCAGCGTAGAGTTTCGGGGGGATAGAAACACTGAAGCTTTCTTT. This gives the protein CASSVEFRGDRNTEAFF.